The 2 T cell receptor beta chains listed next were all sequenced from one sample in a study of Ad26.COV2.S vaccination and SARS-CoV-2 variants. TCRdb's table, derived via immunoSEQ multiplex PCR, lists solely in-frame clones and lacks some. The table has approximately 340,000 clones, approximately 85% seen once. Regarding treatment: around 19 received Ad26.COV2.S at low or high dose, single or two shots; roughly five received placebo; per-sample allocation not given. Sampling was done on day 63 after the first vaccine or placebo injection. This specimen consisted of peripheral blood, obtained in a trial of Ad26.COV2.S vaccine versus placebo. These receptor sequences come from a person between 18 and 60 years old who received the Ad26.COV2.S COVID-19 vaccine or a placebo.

The CDR3 is CATSRVQGTEAFF. CDR3 in DNA: TGTGCCACCAGCAGAGTGCAAGGAACTGAAGCTTTCTTT. The V call is TRBV15, the J call TRBJ1-1; no reliable D call. V lost 1 base and J 5 bases, leaving 8 bases between the germline ends. CDR1 LNHNV and CDR2 YYDKDF come from the germline V gene (reference sequence). This CDR3 contains 13 residues.

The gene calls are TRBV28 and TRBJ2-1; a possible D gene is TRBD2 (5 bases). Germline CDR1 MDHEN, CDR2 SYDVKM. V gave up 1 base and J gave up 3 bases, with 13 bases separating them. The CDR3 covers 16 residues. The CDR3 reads CASSLSVGANYNEQFF. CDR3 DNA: TGTGCCAGCAGTTTATCCGTGGGAGCGAACTACAATGAGCAGTTCTTC.